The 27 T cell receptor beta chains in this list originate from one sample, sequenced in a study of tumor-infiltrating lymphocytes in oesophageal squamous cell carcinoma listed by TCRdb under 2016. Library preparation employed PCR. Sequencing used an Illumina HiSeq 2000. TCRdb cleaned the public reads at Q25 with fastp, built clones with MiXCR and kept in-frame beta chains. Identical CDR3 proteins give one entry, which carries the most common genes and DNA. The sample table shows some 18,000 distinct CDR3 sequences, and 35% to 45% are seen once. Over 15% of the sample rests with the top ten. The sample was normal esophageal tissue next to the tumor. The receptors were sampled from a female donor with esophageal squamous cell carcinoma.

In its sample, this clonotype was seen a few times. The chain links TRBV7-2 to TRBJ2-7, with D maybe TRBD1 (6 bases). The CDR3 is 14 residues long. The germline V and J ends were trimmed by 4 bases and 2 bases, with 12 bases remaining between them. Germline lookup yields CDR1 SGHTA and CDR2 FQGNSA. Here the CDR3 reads CASSSDSDTYEQYF. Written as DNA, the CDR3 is TGTGCCAGCAGCTCGGACAGCGACACCTACGAGCAGTACTTC.

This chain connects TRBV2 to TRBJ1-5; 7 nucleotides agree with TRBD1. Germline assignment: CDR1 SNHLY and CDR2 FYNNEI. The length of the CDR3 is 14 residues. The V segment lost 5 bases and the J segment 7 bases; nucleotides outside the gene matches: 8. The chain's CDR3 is CASSKGGREQPQHF. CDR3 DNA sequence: TGTGCCAGCAGTAAAGGGGGCAGGGAACAGCCCCAGCATTTT.

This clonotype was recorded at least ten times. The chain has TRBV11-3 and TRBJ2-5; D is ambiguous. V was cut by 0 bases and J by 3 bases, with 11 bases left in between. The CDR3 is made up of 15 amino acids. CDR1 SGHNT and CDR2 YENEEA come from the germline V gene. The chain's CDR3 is CASSLDPNNKETQYF. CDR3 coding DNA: TGTGCCAGCAGCTTAGACCCTAACAATAAAGAGACCCAGTACTTC.

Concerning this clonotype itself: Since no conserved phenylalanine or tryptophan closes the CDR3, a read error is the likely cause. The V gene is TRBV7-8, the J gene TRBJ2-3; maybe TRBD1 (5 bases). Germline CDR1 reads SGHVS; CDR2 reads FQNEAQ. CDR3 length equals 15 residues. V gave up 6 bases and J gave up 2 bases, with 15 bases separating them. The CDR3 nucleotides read TGTGCCAGCAGGCCGGACACTTCTACCACAGATACGCAGTATTTG. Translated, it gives CASRPDTSTTDTQYL.

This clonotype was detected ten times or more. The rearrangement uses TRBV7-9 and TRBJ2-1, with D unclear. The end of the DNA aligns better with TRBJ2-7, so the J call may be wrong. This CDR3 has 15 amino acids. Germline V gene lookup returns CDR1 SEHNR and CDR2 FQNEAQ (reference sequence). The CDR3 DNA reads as TGTGCCAGCAGCTTAGATAGGAGCGTAGCCGCTGAGCAGTACTTC. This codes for CASSLDRSVAAEQYF.

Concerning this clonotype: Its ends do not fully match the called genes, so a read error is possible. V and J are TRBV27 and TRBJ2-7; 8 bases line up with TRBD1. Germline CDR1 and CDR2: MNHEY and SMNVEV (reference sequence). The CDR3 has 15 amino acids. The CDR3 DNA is TGTGCCAGCAGTTTAAGGTGGCAGGGGGCCACTGAAGCTTTCTTC. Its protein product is CASSLRWQGATEAFF.

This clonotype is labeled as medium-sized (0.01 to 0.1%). The CDR3 loop reads CASSPGQGRFEQYF. The CDR3 DNA reads as TGTGCCAGCAGCCCCGGACAGGGAAGGTTCGAGCAGTACTTC. V and J are TRBV7-9 and TRBJ2-7, with TRBD1 identical over 8 bases. From germline, CDR1 is SEHNR and CDR2 FQNEAQ (reference sequence). Trimming removed 5 bases from V and 6 bases from J; junction bases left unmatched: 9. CDR3 length equals 14 residues.

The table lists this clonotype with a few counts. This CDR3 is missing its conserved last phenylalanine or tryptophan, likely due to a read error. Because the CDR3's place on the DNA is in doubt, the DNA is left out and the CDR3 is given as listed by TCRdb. The CDR3 is CASSLETRGGYTFGS. The rearrangement links TRBV7-9 to TRBJ2-5; the DNA was not compared with TRBD1, the D call given in the table. The CDR3 contains 15 residues when both ends are counted. From germline, CDR1 is SEHNR and CDR2 FQNEAQ (reference sequence).

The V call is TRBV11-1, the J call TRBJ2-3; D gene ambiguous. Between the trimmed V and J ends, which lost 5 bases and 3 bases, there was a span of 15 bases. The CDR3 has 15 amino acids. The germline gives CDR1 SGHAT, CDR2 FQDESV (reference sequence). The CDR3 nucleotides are TGTGCCAGCAGCCCCCGGTCGACCGGGACAGATACGCAGTATTTT. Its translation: CASSPRSTGTDTQYF.

CDR3 sequence reads: CASSFDGSGNTIYF. CDR3 nucleotide sequence: TGCGCCAGCAGCTTTGATGGCTCCGGAAACACCATATATTTT. The rearrangement links TRBV5-1 to TRBJ1-3; no definite D call. The germline V gene encodes CDR1 SGHRS and CDR2 YFSETQ. V was pared by 2 bases and J by 4 bases, with 10 bases between. The CDR3 runs to 14 residues.

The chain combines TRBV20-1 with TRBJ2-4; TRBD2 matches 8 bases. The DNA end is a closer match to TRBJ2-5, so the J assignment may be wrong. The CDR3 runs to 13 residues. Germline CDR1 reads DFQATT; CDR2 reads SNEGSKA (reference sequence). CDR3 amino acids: CSAPGGGRETQYF. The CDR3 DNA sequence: TGCAGTGCTCCCGGGGGGGGCAGGGAGACCCAGTACTTC.

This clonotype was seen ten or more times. CDR3 DNA sequence: TGCGCCAGCAGCCAAACTAGCGACAGCTCCTACAATGAGCAGTTCTTC. Its protein product is CASSQTSDSSYNEQFF. The chain has TRBV5-1 and TRBJ2-1, with TRBD2 matching over 7 bases. V was clipped by 4 bases and J by 0 bases; unmatched bases: 7. Per germline, CDR1 SGHRS and CDR2 YFSETQ. This CDR3 comprises 16 residues. The complete variable domain, with remaining parts taken from reference TRBV5-1 and TRBJ2-1, reads KAGVTQTPRYLIKTRGQQVTLSCSPISGHRSVSWYQQTPGQGLQFLFEYFSETQRNKGNFPGRFSGRQFSNSRSEMNVSTLELGDSALYLCASSQTSDSSYNEQFFGPGTRLTVL.

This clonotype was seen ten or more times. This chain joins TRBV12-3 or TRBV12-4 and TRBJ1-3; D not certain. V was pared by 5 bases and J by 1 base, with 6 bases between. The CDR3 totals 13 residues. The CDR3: CASSDLSGNTIYF. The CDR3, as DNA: TGTGCCAGCAGTGACCTATCTGGAAACACCATATATTTT.

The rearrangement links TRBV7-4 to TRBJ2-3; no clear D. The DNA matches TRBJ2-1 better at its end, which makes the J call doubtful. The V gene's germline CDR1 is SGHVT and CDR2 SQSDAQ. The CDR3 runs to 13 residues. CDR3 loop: CASSLPSSNEQFF. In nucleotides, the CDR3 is TGTGCCAGCAGCTTACCCAGTTCCAATGAGCAGTTCTTC.

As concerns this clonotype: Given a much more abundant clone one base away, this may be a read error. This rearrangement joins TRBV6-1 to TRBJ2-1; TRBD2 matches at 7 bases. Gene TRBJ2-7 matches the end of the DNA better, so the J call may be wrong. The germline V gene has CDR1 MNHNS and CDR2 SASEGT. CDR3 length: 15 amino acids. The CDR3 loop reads CASSGLGLADNEQYF. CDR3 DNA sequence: TGTGCCAGCAGTGGATTAGGGCTAGCGGACAATGAGCAGTACTTC.

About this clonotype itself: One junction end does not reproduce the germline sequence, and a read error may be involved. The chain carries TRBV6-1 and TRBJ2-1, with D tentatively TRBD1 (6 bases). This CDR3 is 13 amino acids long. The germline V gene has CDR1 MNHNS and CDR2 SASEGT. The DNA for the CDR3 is TGTGCCAGCAGTTACAGGGATAATTCACCCCTCCACTTC. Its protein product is CASSYRDNSPLHF.

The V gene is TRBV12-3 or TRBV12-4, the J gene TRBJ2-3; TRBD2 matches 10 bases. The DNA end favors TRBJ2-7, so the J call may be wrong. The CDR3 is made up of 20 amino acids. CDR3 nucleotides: TGTGCCAGCAGTTTTATGATCCTGGACAGAGGACTAGCGGATACCTACGAGCAGTACTTC. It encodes CASSFMILDRGLADTYEQYF.

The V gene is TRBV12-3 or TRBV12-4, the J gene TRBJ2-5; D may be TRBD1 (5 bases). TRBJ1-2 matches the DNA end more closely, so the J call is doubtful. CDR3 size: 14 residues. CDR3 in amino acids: CASSFGPGPYGYTF. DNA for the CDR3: TGTGCCAGCAGTTTTGGCCCGGGGCCCTATGGCTACACCTTC.

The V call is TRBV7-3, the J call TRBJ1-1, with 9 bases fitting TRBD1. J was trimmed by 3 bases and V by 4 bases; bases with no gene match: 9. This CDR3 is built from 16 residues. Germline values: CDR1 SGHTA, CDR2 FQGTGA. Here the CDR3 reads CASSSRPRQGDTEAFF. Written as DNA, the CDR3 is TGTGCCAGCAGCTCGAGACCCCGACAGGGGGACACTGAAGCTTTCTTT.

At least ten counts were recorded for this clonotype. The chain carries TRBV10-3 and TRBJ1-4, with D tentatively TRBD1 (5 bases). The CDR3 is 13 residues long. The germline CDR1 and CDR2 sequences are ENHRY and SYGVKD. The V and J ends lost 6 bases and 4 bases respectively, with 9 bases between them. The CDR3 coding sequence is TGTGCCATCAGGAGGGACCTTAATGAAAAACTGTTTTTT. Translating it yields CAIRRDLNEKLFF.

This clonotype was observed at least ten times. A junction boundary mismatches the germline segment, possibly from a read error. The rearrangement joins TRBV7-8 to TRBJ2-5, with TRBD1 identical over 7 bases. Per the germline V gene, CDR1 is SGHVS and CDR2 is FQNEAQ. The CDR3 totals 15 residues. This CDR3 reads CASSPGTAWYSPLHF. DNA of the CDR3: TGTGCCAGCAGCCCTGGGACAGCCTGGTATTCACCCCTCCACTTC.

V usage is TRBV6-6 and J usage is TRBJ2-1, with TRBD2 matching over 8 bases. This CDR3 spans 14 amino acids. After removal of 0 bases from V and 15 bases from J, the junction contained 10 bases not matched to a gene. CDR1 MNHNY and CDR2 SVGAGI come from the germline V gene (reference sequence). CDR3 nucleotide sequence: TGTGCCAGCAGTTACTCACTAGCGGCGGGCGTAGGGTTCTTC. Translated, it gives CASSYSLAAGVGFF.

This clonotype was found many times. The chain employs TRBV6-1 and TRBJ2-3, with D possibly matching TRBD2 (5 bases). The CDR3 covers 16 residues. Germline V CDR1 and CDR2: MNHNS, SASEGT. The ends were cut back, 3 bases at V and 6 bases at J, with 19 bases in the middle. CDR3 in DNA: TGTGCCAGCAGTGACCAGCCGCGGGCCATTAGGGATACGCAGTATTTT. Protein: CASSDQPRAIRDTQYF.

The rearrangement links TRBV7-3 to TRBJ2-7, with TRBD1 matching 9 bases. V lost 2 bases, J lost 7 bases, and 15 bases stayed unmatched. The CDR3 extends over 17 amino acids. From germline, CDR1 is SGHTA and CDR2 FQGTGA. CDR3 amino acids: CASSLQPQGASYNEQYF. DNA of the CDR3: TGTGCCAGCAGCTTACAGCCACAGGGGGCCTCCTACAATGAGCAGTACTTC. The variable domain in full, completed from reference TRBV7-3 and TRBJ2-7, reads GAGVSQTPSNKVTEKGKYVELRCDPISGHTALYWYRQSLGQGPEFLIYFQGTGAADDSGLPNDRFFAVRPEGSVSTLKIQRTERGDSAVYLCASSLQPQGASYNEQYFGPGTRLTVT.

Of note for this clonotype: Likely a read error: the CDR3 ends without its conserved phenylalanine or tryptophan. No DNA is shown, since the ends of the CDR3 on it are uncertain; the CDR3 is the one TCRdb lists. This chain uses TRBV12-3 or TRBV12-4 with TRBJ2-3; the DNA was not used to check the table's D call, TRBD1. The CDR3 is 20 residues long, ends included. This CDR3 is CASSLGTGVIQTGETQYFGP.

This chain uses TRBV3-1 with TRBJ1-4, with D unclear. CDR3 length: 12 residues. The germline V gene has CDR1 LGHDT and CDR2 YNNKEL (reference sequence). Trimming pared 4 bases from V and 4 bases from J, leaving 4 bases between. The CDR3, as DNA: TGTGCCAGCAGCCGTTATAATGAAAAACTGTTTTTT. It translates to CASSRYNEKLFF.

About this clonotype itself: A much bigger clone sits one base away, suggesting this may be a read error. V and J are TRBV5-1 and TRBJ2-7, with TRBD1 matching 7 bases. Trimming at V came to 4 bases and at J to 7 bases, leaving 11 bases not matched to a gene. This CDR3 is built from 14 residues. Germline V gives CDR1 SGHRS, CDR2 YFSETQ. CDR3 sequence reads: CASSHGTVYNEQYF. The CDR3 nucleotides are TGCGCCAGCAGCCACGGGACAGTCTACAATGAGCAGTACTTC.